The clone carrying this T cell receptor beta chain has only a few counts. In TCRdb, the reads were re-called with MiXCR into one record per CDR3 protein. The sample has around 740,000 distinct CDR3 sequences, less than 40% seen once; the top ten hold 2.5% to 3%. This specimen belongs to a study of T cell repertoires in cytomegalovirus infection. Study overall: Matching HLA type, along with CMV infection, was indicated by public TCR beta signatures.

Trimming removed 6 bases at V and 1 base at J, with 27 bases between. The CDR3 covers 19 residues. Looked up from germline, CDR1 is MNHNS and CDR2 is SASEGT. The receptor was isolated from a human donor in good health (CMV status not recorded). Some clones in this sample may be carry-over from other donors' samples. The chain combines TRBV6-1 with TRBJ1-1, with a possible D match to TRBD1 (5 bases). Sequencing was carried out using PBMCs. This CDR3 reads CASRLRASRGGSKNTEAFF. CDR3 coding DNA: TGTGCCAGCAGACTTAGAGCCTCTAGGGGAGGATCGAAGAACACTGAAGCTTTCTTT.